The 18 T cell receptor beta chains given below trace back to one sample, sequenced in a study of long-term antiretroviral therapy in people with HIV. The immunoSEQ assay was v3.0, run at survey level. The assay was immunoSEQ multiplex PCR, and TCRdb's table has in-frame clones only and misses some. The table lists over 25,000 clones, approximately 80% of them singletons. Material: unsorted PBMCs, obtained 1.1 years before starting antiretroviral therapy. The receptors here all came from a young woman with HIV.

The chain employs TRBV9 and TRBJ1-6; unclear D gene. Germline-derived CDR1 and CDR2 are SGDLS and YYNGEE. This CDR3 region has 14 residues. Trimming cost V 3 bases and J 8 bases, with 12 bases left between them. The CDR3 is CASSDTLGDSPLHF. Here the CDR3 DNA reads TGTGCCAGCAGCGACACTCTCGGAGATTCACCCCTCCACTTT.

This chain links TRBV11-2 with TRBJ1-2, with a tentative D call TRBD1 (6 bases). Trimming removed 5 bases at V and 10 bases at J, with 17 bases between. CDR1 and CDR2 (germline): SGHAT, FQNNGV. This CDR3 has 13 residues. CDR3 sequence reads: CASSGTTGLLYTF. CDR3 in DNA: TGTGCCAGCAGCGGAACGACAGGTCTGCTCTACACCTTC.

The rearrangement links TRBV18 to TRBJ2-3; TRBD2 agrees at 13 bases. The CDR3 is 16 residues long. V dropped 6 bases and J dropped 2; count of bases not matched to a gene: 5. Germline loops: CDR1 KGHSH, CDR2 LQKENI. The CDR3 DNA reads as TGTGCCAGCTCGCAACTAGCGGGGGGGCCCACAGATACGCAGTATTTT. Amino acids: CASSQLAGGPTDTQYF.

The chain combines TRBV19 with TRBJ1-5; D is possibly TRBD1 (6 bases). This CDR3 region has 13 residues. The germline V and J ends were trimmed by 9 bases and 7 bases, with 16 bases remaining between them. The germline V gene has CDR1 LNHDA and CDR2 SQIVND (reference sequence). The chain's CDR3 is CASEPGVSQPQHF. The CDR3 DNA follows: TGTGCCAGCGAGCCAGGGGTAAGCCAGCCCCAGCATTTT.

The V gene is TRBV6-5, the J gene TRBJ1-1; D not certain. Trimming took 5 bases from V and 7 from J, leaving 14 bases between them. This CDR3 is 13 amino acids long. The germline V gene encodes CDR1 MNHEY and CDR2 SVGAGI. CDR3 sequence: CASSKNRRVEAFF. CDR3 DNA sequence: TGTGCCAGCAGTAAAAACCGCCGAGTTGAAGCTTTCTTT.

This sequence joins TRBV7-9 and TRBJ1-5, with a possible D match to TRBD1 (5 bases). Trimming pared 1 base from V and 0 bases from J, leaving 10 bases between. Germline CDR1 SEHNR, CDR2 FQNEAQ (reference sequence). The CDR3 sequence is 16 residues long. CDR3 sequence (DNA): TGTGCCAGCAGCTTAGGATTAGGGACTAGCAATCAGCCCCAGCATTTT. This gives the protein CASSLGLGTSNQPQHF. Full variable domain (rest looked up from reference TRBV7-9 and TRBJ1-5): DTGVSQNPRHKITKRGQNVTFRCDPISEHNRLYWYRQTLGQGPEFLTYFQNEAQLEKSRLLSDRFSAERPKGSFSTLEIQRTEQGDSAMYLCASSLGLGTSNQPQHFGDGTRLSIL.

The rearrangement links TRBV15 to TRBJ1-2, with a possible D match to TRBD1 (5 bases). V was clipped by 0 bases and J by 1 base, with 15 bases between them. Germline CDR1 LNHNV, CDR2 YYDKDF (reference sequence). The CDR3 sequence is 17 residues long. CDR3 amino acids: CATSRDGGRAFNYGYTF. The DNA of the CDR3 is TGTGCCACCAGCAGAGATGGGGGACGGGCTTTTAACTATGGCTACACCTTC.

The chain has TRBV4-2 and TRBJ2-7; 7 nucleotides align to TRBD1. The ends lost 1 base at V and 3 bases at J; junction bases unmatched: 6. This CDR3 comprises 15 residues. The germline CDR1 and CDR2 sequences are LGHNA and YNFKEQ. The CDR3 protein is CASSQGGGPNYEQYF. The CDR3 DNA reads TGTGCCAGCAGCCAAGGAGGGGGCCCCAACTACGAGCAGTACTTC.

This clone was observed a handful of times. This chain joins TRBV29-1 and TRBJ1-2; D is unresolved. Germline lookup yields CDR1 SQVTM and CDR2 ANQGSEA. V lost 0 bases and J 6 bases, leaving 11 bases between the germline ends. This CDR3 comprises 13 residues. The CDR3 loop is CSVEDGRAHGYTF. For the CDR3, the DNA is TGCAGCGTTGAAGATGGGAGGGCCCATGGCTACACCTTC.

The CDR3 nucleotides read TGTGCCAGCAGCTTAGGGGACAGGAACACTGAAGCTTTCTTT. It is translated as CASSLGDRNTEAFF. The V call is TRBV7-3, the J call TRBJ1-1; TRBD1 aligns across 7 bases. Looked up from germline, CDR1 is SGHTA and CDR2 is FQGTGA. Trimming removed 2 bases from V and 1 base from J; junction bases left unmatched: 1. The CDR3 sequence is 14 residues long.

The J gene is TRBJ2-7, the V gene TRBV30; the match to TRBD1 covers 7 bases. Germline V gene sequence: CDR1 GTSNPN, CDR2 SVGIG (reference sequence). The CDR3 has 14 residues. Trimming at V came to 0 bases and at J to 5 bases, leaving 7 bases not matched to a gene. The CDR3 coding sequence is TGTGCCTGGAGTGTAAAAGGGGGCCGGGACGAGCAGTACGTC. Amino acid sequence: CAWSVKGGRDEQYV.

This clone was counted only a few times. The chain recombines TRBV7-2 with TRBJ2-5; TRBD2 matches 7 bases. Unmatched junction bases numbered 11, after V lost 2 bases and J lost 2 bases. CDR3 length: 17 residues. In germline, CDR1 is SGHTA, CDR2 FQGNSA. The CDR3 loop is CASSLFPRGSGQETQYF. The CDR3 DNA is TGTGCCAGCAGCTTATTCCCAAGGGGTAGCGGGCAAGAGACCCAGTACTTC.

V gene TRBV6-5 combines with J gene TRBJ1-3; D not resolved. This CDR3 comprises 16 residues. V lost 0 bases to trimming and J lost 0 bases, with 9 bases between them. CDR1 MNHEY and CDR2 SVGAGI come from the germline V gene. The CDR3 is CASSYSSRLSGNTIYF. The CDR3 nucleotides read TGTGCCAGCAGTTACTCGAGCAGACTCTCTGGAAACACCATATATTTT.

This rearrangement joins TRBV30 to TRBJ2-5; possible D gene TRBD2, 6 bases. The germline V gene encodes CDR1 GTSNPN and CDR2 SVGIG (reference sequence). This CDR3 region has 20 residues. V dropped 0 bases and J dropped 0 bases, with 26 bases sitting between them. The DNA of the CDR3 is TGTGCCTGGAGTGTACATTGGGGGGAAGGGGATCCCAGGTACCAAGAGACCCAGTACTTC. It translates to CAWSVHWGEGDPRYQETQYF.

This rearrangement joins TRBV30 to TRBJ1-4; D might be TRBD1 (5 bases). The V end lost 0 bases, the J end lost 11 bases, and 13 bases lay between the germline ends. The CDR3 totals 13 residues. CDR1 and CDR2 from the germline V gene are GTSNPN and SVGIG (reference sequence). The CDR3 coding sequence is TGTGCCTGGAGTGTGATGGGGGGTGAGAAACTGTTTTTT. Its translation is CAWSVMGGEKLFF.

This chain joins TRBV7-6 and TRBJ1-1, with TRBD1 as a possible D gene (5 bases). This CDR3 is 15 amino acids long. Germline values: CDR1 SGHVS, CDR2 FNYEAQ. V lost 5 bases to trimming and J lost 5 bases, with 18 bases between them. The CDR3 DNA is TGTGCCAGCAGCCCAACCGGGACGGCGGGGACTGAAGCTTTCTTT. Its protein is CASSPTGTAGTEAFF.

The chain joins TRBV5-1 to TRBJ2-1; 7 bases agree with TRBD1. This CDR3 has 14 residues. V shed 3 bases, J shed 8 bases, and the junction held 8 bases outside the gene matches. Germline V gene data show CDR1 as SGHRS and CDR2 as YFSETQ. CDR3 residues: CASSSDRSDYEQFF. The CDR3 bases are TGCGCCAGCAGCTCGGACAGGTCGGACTATGAGCAGTTCTTC.

The CDR3 sequence: CASSEAYRVTGELFF. CDR3 DNA: TGTGCCAGCAGTGAAGCCTACCGTGTCACCGGGGAGCTGTTTTTT. The V and J genes are TRBV6-1 and TRBJ2-2, with no clear D. V lost 0 bases to trimming and J lost 4 bases, with 9 bases between them. Germline lookup yields CDR1 MNHNS and CDR2 SASEGT. This CDR3 is 15 amino acids long.